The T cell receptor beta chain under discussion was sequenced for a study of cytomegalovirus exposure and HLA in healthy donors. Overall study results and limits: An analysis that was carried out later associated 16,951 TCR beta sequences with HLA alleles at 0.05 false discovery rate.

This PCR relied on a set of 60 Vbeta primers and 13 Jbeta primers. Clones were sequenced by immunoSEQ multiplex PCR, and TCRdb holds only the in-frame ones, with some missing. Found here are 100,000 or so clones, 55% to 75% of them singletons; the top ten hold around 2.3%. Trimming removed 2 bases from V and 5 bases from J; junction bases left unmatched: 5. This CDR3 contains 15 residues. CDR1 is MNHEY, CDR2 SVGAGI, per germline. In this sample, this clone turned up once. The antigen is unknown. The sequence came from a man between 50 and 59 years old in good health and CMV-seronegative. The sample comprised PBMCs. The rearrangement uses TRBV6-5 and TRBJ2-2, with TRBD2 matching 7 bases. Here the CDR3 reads CASSYGGGRTGELFF. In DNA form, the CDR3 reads TGTGCCAGCAGTTACGGGGGGGGGAGGACCGGGGAGCTGTTTTTT.